These 17 T cell receptor beta chains came from one sample sequenced in a study of shared clonotypes between healthy human individuals. Sequenced by immunoSEQ multiplex PCR; TCRdb stores in-frame clones only, minus some. The repertoire includes 1 million to 1.3 million clones, around three quarters of them detected once, and 0.5% to 0.65% sits in the top ten. Sequencing input: memory CD4+ T cells from PBMCs. Subset denoted: CD45RA-negative fraction. The receptor source for this set is a man between 18 and 29 years old in good health. Some clones in this sample may be carry-over from other donors' samples.

This clone showed up just once. This chain joins TRBV5-6 and TRBJ2-1; TRBD2 matches 9 bases. This CDR3 has 15 residues. Germline V gene data show CDR1 as SGHDT and CDR2 as YYEEEE. The CDR3 nucleotides read TGTGCGTCATGTCGTCCTAGCGGGGTTTACAATGAGCAGTTCTTC. Its protein is CASCRPSGVYNEQFF.

This rearrangement joins TRBV7-9 to TRBJ1-5, with D perhaps matching TRBD1 (5 bases). CDR3 size: 13 residues. Germline CDR1 reads SEHNR; CDR2 reads FQNEAQ (reference sequence). V lost 5 bases to trimming and J lost 9 bases, with 14 bases between them. This CDR3 reads CASSAQGMLPQHF. Here the CDR3 DNA reads TGTGCCAGCAGCGCCCAGGGTATGTTGCCCCAGCATTTT.

This clone turned up a few times. The chain links TRBV30 to TRBJ1-4; D not certain. CDR1 is GTSNPN and CDR2 is SVGIG in the germline V gene (reference sequence). This CDR3 has 14 residues. With 0 bases removed from V and 6 bases from J, the gap between germline ends came to 11 bases. The CDR3 DNA is TGTGCCTGGAGTGTTGGTCATTCTGATGAAAAACTGTTTTTT. This codes for CAWSVGHSDEKLFF.

The chain combines TRBV28 with TRBJ2-1, with D possibly called TRBD1 or TRBD2 (6 bases each). Deletions cut 9 bases from V and 7 bases from J, with 16 bases between. The CDR3 runs to 13 residues. Germline CDR1 and CDR2: MDHEN and SYDVKM. CDR3 in amino acids: CASGLQGTNEQFF. The DNA for the CDR3 is TGTGCCAGTGGACTACAGGGAACGAATGAGCAGTTCTTC. Variable domain in full (rest from reference TRBV28 and TRBJ2-1): DVKVTQSSRYLVKRTGEKVFLECVQDMDHENMFWYRQDPGLGLRLIYFSYDVKMKEKGDIPEGYSVSREKKERFSLILESASTNQTSMYLCASGLQGTNEQFFGPGTRLTVL.

The sample holds one count of this clone. The chain uses TRBV5-4 and TRBJ2-1; 10 bases map to TRBD2. The ends lost 3 bases at V and 0 bases at J; junction bases unmatched: 3. This CDR3 spans 16 amino acids. In germline, CDR1 is SGHNT, CDR2 YYREEE (reference sequence). CDR3 nucleotides: TGTGCCAGCAGCTCAGCTAGCGGGAGCTCCTACAATGAGCAGTTCTTC. Protein product: CASSSASGSSYNEQFF.

This clone was seen only a few times. The rearrangement joins TRBV9 to TRBJ1-1, with D hard to call. The length of the CDR3 is 16 residues. Looked up from germline, CDR1 is SGDLS and CDR2 is YYNGEE. The ends were cut back, 3 bases at V and 3 bases at J, with 18 bases in the middle. This chain's CDR3 is CASSASLGRGDTEAFF. In nucleotides, the CDR3 is TGTGCCAGCAGCGCATCCCTGGGCCGAGGAGACACTGAAGCTTTCTTT.

V gene TRBV6-6 combines with J gene TRBJ1-5; 7 positions agree with TRBD1. In germline, CDR1 is MNHNY, CDR2 SVGAGI (reference sequence). This CDR3 comprises 14 residues. Unmatched junction bases numbered 5, after V lost 5 bases and J lost 4 bases. Here the CDR3 reads CASSDGQANQPQHF. The CDR3 DNA sequence: TGTGCCAGCAGTGACGGACAGGCGAATCAGCCCCAGCATTTT.

The V and J genes are TRBV5-1 and TRBJ2-7, with TRBD1 matching over 7 bases. Per the germline V gene, CDR1 is SGHRS and CDR2 is YFSETQ. V trimming: 2 bases; J trimming: 2 bases; junction bases outside the gene matches: 4. This CDR3 is 14 amino acids long. CDR3 residues: CASSFGTETYEQYF. The CDR3 DNA reads TGCGCCAGCAGCTTTGGGACAGAGACCTACGAGCAGTACTTC.

The chain has TRBV28 and TRBJ1-5; possibly TRBD1 for D (5 bases). Germline assignment: CDR1 MDHEN and CDR2 SYDVKM. Trimming took 3 bases from V and 0 from J, leaving 12 bases between them. The CDR3 sequence is 16 residues long. CDR3 residues: CASSFVAGNSNQPQHF. DNA for the CDR3: TGTGCCAGCAGTTTTGTGGCAGGGAATAGCAATCAGCCCCAGCATTTT.

CDR3 sequence (DNA): TGTGCCAGCAGCTTAGATCTCCTCATAACCTACGAGCAGTACTTC. Its translation: CASSLDLLITYEQYF. V gene TRBV11-2 combines with J gene TRBJ2-7; D remains ambiguous. CDR3 size: 15 residues. Germline-derived CDR1 and CDR2 are SGHAT and FQNNGV. V lost 0 bases, J lost 2 bases, and 11 bases lay in between.

This clone showed up just a few times. This chain's CDR3 is CASSDRMNQPQHF. CDR3 DNA sequence: TGTGCCAGCAGCGACAGGATGAATCAGCCCCAGCATTTT. The chain combines TRBV6-5 with TRBJ1-5; maybe TRBD1 (6 bases). Trimming stripped 6 bases from V and 4 bases from J, with 10 bases between. Per germline, CDR1 MNHEY and CDR2 SVGAGI. This CDR3 spans 13 amino acids.

The V and J genes are TRBV4-1 and TRBJ2-2; a weak D match, TRBD2 (6 bases). This CDR3 is built from 16 residues. The V end was cut by 6 bases, the J end by 2 bases, with 16 bases between. In germline, CDR1 is MGHRA, CDR2 YSYEKL. CDR3 nucleotides: TGCGCCAGCAGTCCTCTCGTAGCGGTTAACACCGGGGAGCTGTTTTTT. This codes for CASSPLVAVNTGELFF.

This chain connects TRBV5-6 to TRBJ2-1; 12 positions agree with TRBD2. Germline CDR1 is SGHDT and CDR2 is YYEEEE. The CDR3 loop spans 17 amino acids. Trimming took 1 base from V and 2 from J; bases not matched to a gene: 4. The CDR3 region is CASSLPRTSGTYNEQFF. The DNA of the CDR3 is TGTGCCAGCAGCTTGCCCAGGACTAGCGGGACCTACAATGAGCAGTTCTTC.

The chain joins TRBV28 to TRBJ2-2; 9 bases match TRBD1. The CDR3 is 16 residues long. Germline CDR1 reads MDHEN; CDR2 reads SYDVKM. V was clipped by 7 bases and J by 4 bases; unmatched bases: 10. The CDR3 loop reads CASTAPTGGITGELFF. DNA for the CDR3: TGTGCCAGCACCGCCCCTACAGGGGGCATCACCGGGGAGCTGTTTTTT.

This chain joins TRBV11-2 and TRBJ2-1, with D maybe TRBD2 (5 bases). CDR1 and CDR2 (germline): SGHAT, FQNNGV. Trimming left V 5 bases short and J 2 bases short, with 10 bases between. This CDR3 region has 14 residues. The CDR3 DNA follows: TGTGCCAGCAGCCTCACTAGGACCTACAATGAGCAGTTCTTC. As protein: CASSLTRTYNEQFF.

The J gene is TRBJ2-7, the V gene TRBV4-1, with TRBD2 identical over 8 bases. The CDR3 totals 14 residues. CDR1 MGHRA and CDR2 YSYEKL come from the germline V gene. V was clipped by 1 base and J by 6 bases; unmatched bases: 5. CDR3 nucleotide sequence: TGCGCCAGCAGCCAAGTACCCGGGGGGGGCGAGCAGTACTTC. This gives the protein CASSQVPGGGEQYF.

The gene calls are TRBV5-1 and TRBJ1-1; D might be TRBD1 (6 bases). The CDR3 consists of 16 residues. Germline lookup yields CDR1 SGHRS and CDR2 YFSETQ. V lost 0 bases and J lost 4, with 16 bases in between. The CDR3: CASSLGHGRGSTEAFF. The CDR3 nucleotides read TGCGCCAGCAGCTTGGGCCATGGCAGGGGAAGCACTGAAGCTTTCTTT. The full variable domain, its missing parts supplied by reference TRBV5-1 and TRBJ1-1, is KAGVTQTPRYLIKTRGQQVTLSCSPISGHRSVSWYQQTPGQGLQFLFEYFSETQRNKGNFPGRFSGRQFSNSRSEMNVSTLELGDSALYLCASSLGHGRGSTEAFFGQGTRLTVV.